This T cell receptor beta chain is from a study of shared clonotypes between healthy human individuals. Study results and limitations: The study drew on few donors, limiting represented genetic and exposure-history diversity.

TCRdb's copy holds only in-frame clones and misses some; the assay was immunoSEQ multiplex PCR. The sample has about 2.4 million clones; approximately 92% are singletons. This clone was observed a handful of times. Its matching antigen is unknown. From germline, CDR1 is SNHLY and CDR2 FYNNEI. V dropped 3 bases and J dropped 2 bases, with 5 bases sitting between them. There are 14 residues in the CDR3. Those who donated, Caucasian adults without exception, all lived in Nashville, Tennessee. This sequence was found in a man aged 18 to 30 in good health. V is TRBV2 and J is TRBJ1-6; the D gene is possibly TRBD1 (5 bases). Sequencing used naive CD4+ T cells sorted from blood. Subset given: CD45RA+ positively selected. For the CDR3, the DNA is TGTGCCAGCAGTGAGACAGCCTATAATTCACCCCTCCACTTT. It codes for CASSETAYNSPLHF.